This is a list of T cell receptor beta chains from one sample in a study of blood T cell repertoires in COVID-19. Assay used: immunoSEQ multiplex PCR; TCRdb lists only in-frame clones, some missing. The sample has 100,000 or so clones, over 80% seen once; the top ten hold approximately 5.7%. The sample comprised peripheral blood. The receptors derive from a man aged 45-65 years with active COVID-19. Both conserved end residues are part of each CDR3. Fields, in order: V gene, CDR3 protein.

v_gene: TRBV12-3/TRBV12-4
CDR3aa: CASWDGGETQYF

v_gene: TRBV15
CDR3aa: CATSRPPGQGVEKLFF

v_gene: TRBV28
CDR3aa: CASSSSSLSGNTIYF

v_gene: TRBV5-4
CDR3aa: CASSSGLATNNEQFF

v_gene: TRBV6-5
CDR3aa: CASRTDRRSGNTIYF

v_gene: TRBV6-5
CDR3aa: CASSYAGTGSYEQYF

v_gene: TRBV6-5
CDR3aa: CASSFTGVGPNQPQHF

v_gene: TRBV24-1
CDR3aa: CATSGKDRGGTGELFF

v_gene: TRBV20-1
CDR3aa: CSASTEGAANYGYTF

v_gene: TRBV6-6
CDR3aa: CASRSPSGRRNEQFF

v_gene: TRBV30
CDR3aa: CAWGGQKNSPLHF

v_gene: TRBV6-1
CDR3aa: CAGSGQPGTDSNQPQHF

v_gene: TRBV24-1
CDR3aa: CATSPRDNYGYTF

v_gene: TRBV24-1
CDR3aa: CATSDPVGELFF

v_gene: TRBV5-3
CDR3aa: CARTVGRGTAGNTIYF

v_gene: TRBV4-1
CDR3aa: CASSQVRSLLSTDTQYF

v_gene: TRBV13
CDR3aa: CASSLESPRETEAFF

v_gene: TRBV6-2/TRBV6-3
CDR3aa: CASSRLAGDIYNEQFF

v_gene: TRBV7-9
CDR3aa: CASSLDGSILFF

v_gene: TRBV19
CDR3aa: CASRPGTVSEQFF

v_gene: TRBV11-2
CDR3aa: CASSPGGGKGGYEQYF

v_gene: TRBV10-1
CDR3aa: CASSETGTSGRAGYNEQFF

v_gene: TRBV19
CDR3aa: CASSSGTSGRPYEQYF

v_gene: TRBV15
CDR3aa: CATSRDRRQAGELFF

v_gene: TRBV29-1
CDR3aa: CSVEVAGTGGASGANVLTF

v_gene: TRBV20-1
CDR3aa: CSASDRIINEQFF

v_gene: TRBV6-5
CDR3aa: CASSYGQGGYTF

v_gene: TRBV4-2
CDR3aa: CASSSPQSNTEAFF

v_gene: TRBV2
CDR3aa: CASSARLRSTSGRDEQFF

v_gene: TRBV3-1/TRBV3-2
CDR3aa: CASSPLWGVGRSPLHF

v_gene: TRBV28
CDR3aa: CASSLENFAAFF

v_gene: TRBV5-1
CDR3aa: CASSSSGQMNTEAFF

v_gene: TRBV5-1
CDR3aa: CASTMGDRGAETQYF

v_gene: TRBV27
CDR3aa: CASSLGRGYEKLFF

v_gene: TRBV30
CDR3aa: CAWSVKAAGTTFF

v_gene: TRBV5-1
CDR3aa: CASSWTGDFEDTQYF

v_gene: TRBV6-5
CDR3aa: CASLTSGRNEQFF

v_gene: TRBV29-1
CDR3aa: CSVVGTSGNTGELFF

v_gene: TRBV28
CDR3aa: CASSPSKAGREKLFF

v_gene: TRBV4-1
CDR3aa: CASSQVWLKNTEAFF

v_gene: TRBV6-5
CDR3aa: CASRGARGNQPQHF

v_gene: TRBV29-1
CDR3aa: CSVGTGAYNEQFF

v_gene: TRBV24-1
CDR3aa: CATSDPNRGRFQETQYF

v_gene: TRBV18
CDR3aa: CASSPGTGSPLHF

v_gene: TRBV28
CDR3aa: CASTPTGGHQPQHF

v_gene: TRBV29-1
CDR3aa: CSVKTGTENTEAFF

v_gene: TRBV30
CDR3aa: CAWSIDSATYEQYF

v_gene: TRBV5-1
CDR3aa: CASSLDTGPKETQYF

v_gene: TRBV7-3
CDR3aa: CASSLGGTASGANVLTF

v_gene: TRBV18
CDR3aa: CASSSNTGDQETQYF

v_gene: TRBV19
CDR3aa: CASSTLRRGQYGELFF